This TCR beta chain originates from a study of liver allograft versus peripheral blood T cells. Study background: Repertoires from peripheral blood of liver transplant recipients were compared with those inside their transplanted livers. Study-wide points: Peripheral blood reportedly held T cell receptor repertoires that differed from those inside liver allografts.

This clonotype was counted only a few times. The antigen is not known. TCRdb re-called the reads through MiXCR, storing one row per CDR3 protein. The table shows 7,500 to 9,000 distinct CDR3 sequences, with over 15% occurring only once. V was pared by 5 bases and J by 8 bases, with 11 bases between. This CDR3 is built from 12 residues. Germline assignment: CDR1 SEHNR and CDR2 FQNEAQ (reference sequence). The TCR comes from a human patient who had a liver transplant. A subset of T cells may come from the graft donor. The chain uses TRBV7-9 and TRBJ2-3, with D unresolved. The CDR3 is CASSADHPTQYF. CDR3 nucleotides: TGTGCCAGCAGCGCCGATCACCCTACGCAGTATTTT.